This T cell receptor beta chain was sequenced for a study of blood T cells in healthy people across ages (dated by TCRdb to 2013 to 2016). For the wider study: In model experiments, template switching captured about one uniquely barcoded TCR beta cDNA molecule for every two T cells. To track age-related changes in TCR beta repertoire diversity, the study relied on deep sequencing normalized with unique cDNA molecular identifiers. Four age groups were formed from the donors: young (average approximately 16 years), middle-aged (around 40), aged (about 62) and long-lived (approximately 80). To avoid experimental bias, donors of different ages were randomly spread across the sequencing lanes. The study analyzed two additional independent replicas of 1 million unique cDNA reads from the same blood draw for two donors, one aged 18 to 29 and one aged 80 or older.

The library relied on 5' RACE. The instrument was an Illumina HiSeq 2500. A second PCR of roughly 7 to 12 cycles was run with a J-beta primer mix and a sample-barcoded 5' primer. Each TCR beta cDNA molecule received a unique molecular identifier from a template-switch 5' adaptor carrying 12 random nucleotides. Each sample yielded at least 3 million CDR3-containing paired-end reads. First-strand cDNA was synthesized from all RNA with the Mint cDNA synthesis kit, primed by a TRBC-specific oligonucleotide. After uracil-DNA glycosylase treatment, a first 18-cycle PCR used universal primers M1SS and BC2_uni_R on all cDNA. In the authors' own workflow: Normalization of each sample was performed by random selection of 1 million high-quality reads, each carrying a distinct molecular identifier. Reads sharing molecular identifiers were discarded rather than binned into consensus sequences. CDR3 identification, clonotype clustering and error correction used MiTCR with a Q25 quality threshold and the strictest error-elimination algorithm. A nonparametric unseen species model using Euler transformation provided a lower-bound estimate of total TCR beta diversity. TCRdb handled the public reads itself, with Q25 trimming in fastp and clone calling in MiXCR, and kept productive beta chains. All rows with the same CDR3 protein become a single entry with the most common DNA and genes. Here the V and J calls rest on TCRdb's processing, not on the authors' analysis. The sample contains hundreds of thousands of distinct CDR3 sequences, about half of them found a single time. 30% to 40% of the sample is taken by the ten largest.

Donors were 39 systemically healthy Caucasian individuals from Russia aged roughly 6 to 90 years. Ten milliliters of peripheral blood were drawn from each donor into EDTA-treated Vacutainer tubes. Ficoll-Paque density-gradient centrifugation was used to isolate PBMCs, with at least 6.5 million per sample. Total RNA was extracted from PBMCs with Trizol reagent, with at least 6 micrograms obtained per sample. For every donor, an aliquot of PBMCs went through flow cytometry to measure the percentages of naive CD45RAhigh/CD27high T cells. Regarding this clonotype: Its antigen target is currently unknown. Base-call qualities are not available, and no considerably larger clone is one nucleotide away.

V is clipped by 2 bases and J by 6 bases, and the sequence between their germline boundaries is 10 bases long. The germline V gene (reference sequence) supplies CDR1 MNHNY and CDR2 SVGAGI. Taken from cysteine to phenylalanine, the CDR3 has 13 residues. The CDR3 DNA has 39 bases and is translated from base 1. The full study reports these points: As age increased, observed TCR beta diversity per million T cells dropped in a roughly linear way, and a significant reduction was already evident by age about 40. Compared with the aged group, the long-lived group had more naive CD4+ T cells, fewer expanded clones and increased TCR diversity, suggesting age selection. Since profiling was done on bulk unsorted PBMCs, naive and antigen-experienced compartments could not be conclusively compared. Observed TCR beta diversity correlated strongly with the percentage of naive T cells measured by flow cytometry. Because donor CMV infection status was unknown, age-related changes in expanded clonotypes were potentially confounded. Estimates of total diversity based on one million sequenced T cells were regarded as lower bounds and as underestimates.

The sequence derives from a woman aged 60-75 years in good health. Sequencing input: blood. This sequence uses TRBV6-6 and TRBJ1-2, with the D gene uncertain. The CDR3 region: CASSYLQENGYTF. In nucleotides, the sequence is TGTGCCAGCAGTTACCTCCAAGAGAATGGCTACACCTTC.